The next 32 T cell receptor beta chains were all read from a single sample in a study of breast tumors, draining lymph nodes, adjacent tissues. Samples came from axillary lymph nodes draining the breast cancer. In TCRdb, the multiplex PCR reads were re-called with MiXCR into one record per CDR3 protein. The sample consists of 130,000 or so distinct CDR3 sequences, 21% of them appearing once. Sequenced: axillary lymph node tissue. The receptors derive from a female donor with breast cancer. Some clones in this sample may be carry-over from other donors' samples.

This clonotype showed up many times. This chain connects TRBV20-1 to TRBJ2-1; 7 bases match TRBD2. The germline V gene encodes CDR1 DFQATT and CDR2 SNEGSKA (reference sequence). The CDR3 loop spans 14 amino acids. V was pared by 6 bases and J by 5 bases, with 10 bases of the junction left unmatched. CDR3 coding DNA: TGCAGTGCCCCGCCCGGGGGGAGGAACAATGAGCAGTTCTTC. Its translation is CSAPPGGRNNEQFF.

This clonotype has at least ten counts. The V gene is TRBV4-1, the J gene TRBJ2-2; maybe TRBD1 (7 bases). Germline-derived CDR1 and CDR2 are MGHRA and YSYEKL. Deletions cut 2 bases from V and 5 bases from J, with 15 bases between. This CDR3 spans 16 amino acids. CDR3 amino acids: CASSQSVRGRTGELFF. CDR3 coding DNA: TGCGCCAGCAGCCAATCGGTCAGGGGGAGGACCGGGGAGCTGTTTTTT.

In the case of this clonotype: A much larger clone sits a single nucleotide away, making a read error possible. V and J are TRBV5-1 and TRBJ1-5; D may be TRBD1 (5 bases). The germline CDR1 and CDR2 sequences are SGHRS and YFSETQ. The CDR3 length is 17 residues. Trimming removed 0 bases at V and 3 bases at J, with 16 bases between. The CDR3 loop reads CASSLGFYGDLNQPQHF. DNA of the CDR3: TGCGCCAGCAGCTTGGGGTTTTACGGGGACCTCAATCAGCCCCAGCATTTT.

This clonotype was seen only once. A much bigger clone sits one base away, suggesting this may be a read error. The chain uses TRBV20-1 and TRBJ1-5, with D tentatively TRBD1 (5 bases). Germline CDR1 DFQATT, CDR2 SNEGSKA (reference sequence). The CDR3 covers 14 residues. The CDR3 DNA follows: TGCAGAGCTAGAGTTGGGGGAAGCAATCAGCCCCAGCATTTT. Translating it yields CRARVGGSNQPQHF.

On this clonotype: This sequence may be a read error, since a much larger clone differs from it by one base. The V gene is TRBV5-4, the J gene TRBJ2-3; a weak D match, TRBD2 (6 bases). Trimming took 4 bases from V and 4 from J, leaving 13 bases between them. This CDR3 is 14 amino acids long. The germline V gene has CDR1 SGHNT and CDR2 YYREEE (reference sequence). This CDR3 is CASSPRGGADTQYF. Written as DNA, the CDR3 is TGTGCCAGCAGCCCCCGTGGCGGGGCAGATACGCAGTATTTT.

This clonotype came up many times. This chain uses TRBV7-3 with TRBJ2-7; D remains unclear. The CDR3 runs to 11 residues. V was trimmed by 8 bases and J by 7 bases, leaving 12 bases between them. Germline-derived CDR1 and CDR2 are SGHTA and FQGTGA. CDR3 sequence (DNA): TGTGCCAGCGGGGATAATGGGGAGCAGTACTTC. This sequence encodes CASGDNGEQYF.

This clonotype has a count of ten or more. The rearrangement joins TRBV10-3 to TRBJ2-7; 7 positions match TRBD1. The CDR3 extends over 14 amino acids. Losses at the gene ends were 0 bases for V and 5 bases for J; bases not matched to a gene: 4. The germline gives CDR1 ENHRY, CDR2 SYGVKD. This CDR3 is CAISESTGDNEQYF. The CDR3 coding sequence is TGTGCCATCAGTGAGTCAACAGGGGACAACGAGCAGTACTTC.

At least ten counts were recorded for this clonotype. V usage is TRBV2 and J usage is TRBJ2-1; 10 bases align to TRBD2. The CDR3 runs 14 residues. Per the germline V gene, CDR1 is SNHLY and CDR2 is FYNNEI. V trimming: 1 base; J trimming: 14 bases; junction bases outside the gene matches: 8. The CDR3 sequence is CASSEGTSGSREFF. The DNA of the CDR3 is TGTGCCAGCAGTGAAGGGACTAGCGGTTCTCGAGAGTTCTTC.

A note on this clonotype: A much larger clone lies one base from this, so it may be a read error. In DNA, the CDR3 is TGTGCCGGCAGTGTCTATAGCGGGGCGGGGTTCTTC. Encoded protein: CAGSVYSGAGFF. The rearrangement links TRBV2 to TRBJ2-1; 8 bases are a match to TRBD2. Germline V CDR1 and CDR2: SNHLY, FYNNEI. There are 12 residues in the CDR3. Full variable domain (rest looked up from reference TRBV2 and TRBJ2-1): EPEVTQTPSHQVTQMGQEVILRCVPISNHLYFYWYRQILGQKVEFLVSFYNNEISEKSEIFDDQFSVERPDGSNFTLKIRSTKLEDSAMYFCAGSVYSGAGFFGPGTRLTVL.

This clonotype came up many times. The chain employs TRBV6-6 and TRBJ2-7; a weak D match, TRBD2 (5 bases). Trimming took off 5 bases at V and 4 bases at J, with 12 bases between the two ends. The length of the CDR3 is 13 residues. Germline CDR1 reads MNHNY; CDR2 reads SVGAGI (reference sequence). In DNA, the CDR3 is TGTGCCAGCAGTAGCGGAATAGCTTACGAGCAGTACTTC. Amino acid sequence: CASSSGIAYEQYF.

This clonotype was seen a few times. This chain joins TRBV27 and TRBJ2-3, with 16 bases aligning to TRBD2. Germline CDR1 is MNHEY and CDR2 is SMNVEV (reference sequence). V gave up 5 bases and J gave up 4 bases; unmatched junction bases: 3. The CDR3 sequence is 16 residues long. The CDR3 loop reads CASSRGLAGGPDTQYF. CDR3 nucleotides: TGTGCCAGCAGTAGGGGACTAGCGGGAGGGCCAGATACGCAGTATTTT.

The chain combines TRBV10-3 with TRBJ2-1; a possible D gene is TRBD1 (5 bases). V was clipped by 7 bases and J by 6 bases, with 19 bases between them. The CDR3 sequence is 15 residues long. Germline V gene lookup returns CDR1 ENHRY and CDR2 SYGVKD. The CDR3 DNA sequence: TGTGCCATCAATTTGCAGGGTTCCCCATTCAATGAGCAGTTCTTC. This sequence encodes CAINLQGSPFNEQFF.

This clonotype appeared many times. J is TRBJ2-1 and V is TRBV18, with a tentative D call TRBD2 (6 bases). V dropped 2 bases and J dropped 7 bases, with 12 bases sitting between them. CDR3 length: 14 amino acids. Germline CDR1 and CDR2: KGHSH and LQKENI. CDR3 in DNA: TGTGCCAGCTCACCATTGGGGGGTTTGAATGAGCAGTTCTTC. Its translation: CASSPLGGLNEQFF. The full variable domain, its missing parts supplied by reference TRBV18 and TRBJ2-1, is NAGVMQNPRHLVRRRGQEARLRCSPMKGHSHVYWYRQLPEEGLKFMVYLQKENIIDESGMPKERFSAEFPKEGPSILRIQQVVRGDSAAYFCASSPLGGLNEQFFGPGTRLTVL.

This clonotype was recorded at least ten times. The CDR3 region has the DNA TGTGCCAGCAGCTTTGGGGGGCTGATAACCCCTACGCAGTATTTT. This translates into CASSFGGLITPTQYF. The chain employs TRBV7-9 and TRBJ2-3, with D perhaps TRBD1 or TRBD2 (6 bases each). V was cut by 3 bases and J by 8 bases, with 18 bases left in between. Germline assignment: CDR1 SEHNR and CDR2 FQNEAQ (reference sequence). The CDR3 length is 15 residues.

This clonotype occurred many times. This chain links TRBV12-3 or TRBV12-4 with TRBJ2-1, with 8 nucleotides matching TRBD2. The V and J ends lost 3 bases and 7 bases, in that order; junction bases with no gene match: 8. The CDR3 is made up of 15 amino acids. As DNA, the CDR3 is TGTGCCAGCAGTTTGATAGCGGGATTTAAAAATGAGCAGTTCTTC. This codes for CASSLIAGFKNEQFF.

This clonotype was counted many times. This sequence joins TRBV7-2 and TRBJ1-5; TRBD1 might be the D (6 bases). V was clipped by 1 base and J by 6 bases, with 16 bases between them. CDR1 and CDR2 (germline): SGHTA, FQGNSA. There are 16 residues in the CDR3. CDR3 loop: CASSLEIAGAGQPQHF. The CDR3, as DNA: TGTGCCAGCAGCTTAGAGATCGCGGGGGCAGGTCAGCCCCAGCATTTT.

Regarding this clonotype: A much larger clonotype is one base distant, so this may be a read error. This chain uses TRBV19 with TRBJ2-6; 9 positions match TRBD1. With 8 bases clipped from V and 1 base from J, the junction kept 12 bases outside the gene matches. Germline lookup yields CDR1 LNHDA and CDR2 SQIVND (reference sequence). The CDR3 covers 18 residues. In DNA, the CDR3 is TGTGCCAGTTGCCCTCGACCGGGACAGGGATCTGGGGCCAACGTCCTGACTTTC. Protein product: CASCPRPGQGSGANVLTF.

With respect to this clonotype: A much larger clone is a single base away; this may be a read error. The genes are TRBV12-3 or TRBV12-4 and TRBJ1-5; D possibly corresponds to TRBD1 (5 bases). V was shortened by 6 bases and J by 4 bases, with 16 bases between the two germline ends. The CDR3 runs 15 residues. CDR3 sequence (DNA): TGTGCCAGCAGCGCGTCCCTGTGGGGGAATCAGCCCCAGCATTTT. Its translation: CASSASLWGNQPQHF.

About this clonotype itself: With a much larger clone just one base away, this may be a read error. V is TRBV18 and J is TRBJ2-5, with TRBD1 as a possible D gene (6 bases). Germline V gene data show CDR1 as KGHSH and CDR2 as LQKENI. The CDR3 has 14 residues. CDR3 sequence: CASSPGENRETRYF. CDR3 nucleotides: TGTGCCAGCTCACCAGGGGAGAACAGGGAGACCCGGTACTTC.

On this clonotype: A clone one base away is much larger, so this may be a read error. V is TRBV11-2 and J is TRBJ2-6; TRBD1 or TRBD2 may be the D gene (5 bases each). Germline V gene data show CDR1 as SGHAT and CDR2 as FQNNGV. The CDR3 is made up of 17 amino acids. CDR3 bases: TGTGCCAGCAGCTTACGAGGGGCAGCCTCTGGGGCCAACATCCTGACTTTC. Translation gives CASSLRGAASGANILTF. Full variable domain (rest looked up from reference TRBV11-2 and TRBJ2-6): EAGVAQSPRYKIIEKRQSVAFWCNPISGHATLYWYQQILGQGPKLLIQFQNNGVVDDSQLPKDRFSAERLKGVDSTLKIQPAKLEDSAVYLCASSLRGAASGANILTFGAGSRLTVL.

This clonotype was counted at least ten times. This sequence joins TRBV25-1 and TRBJ1-4; unclear D gene. Trimming stripped 3 bases from V and 4 bases from J, with 6 bases between. Germline assignment: CDR1 MGHDK and CDR2 SYGVNS. The length of the CDR3 is 13 residues. CDR3 nucleotides: TGTGCCAGCAGTGACATAGATAATGAAAAACTGTTTTTT. Its translation: CASSDIDNEKLFF.

As for this clonotype: Compared with germline, one end of the junction differs, possibly owing to a read error. V usage is TRBV20-1 and J usage is TRBJ1-6; D possibly corresponds to TRBD1 (5 bases). In germline, CDR1 is DFQATT, CDR2 SNEGSKA (reference sequence). This CDR3 contains 15 residues. This CDR3 is CSVRDSGTGNSPLHF. The CDR3 nucleotides are TGCAGTGTTAGAGATTCTGGAACAGGAAATTCACCCCTCCACTTT.

This clonotype was seen ten or more times. V and J are TRBV7-3 and TRBJ2-1, with 8 bases matching TRBD1. J was trimmed by 6 bases and V by 1 base; bases with no gene match: 8. The germline CDR1 and CDR2 sequences are SGHTA and FQGTGA. The CDR3 length is 16 residues. The CDR3 sequence is CASSLMGPGQGNEQFF. The CDR3 nucleotides are TGTGCCAGCAGCTTAATGGGCCCAGGACAGGGCAATGAGCAGTTCTTC.

This clonotype showed up many times. V is TRBV28 and J is TRBJ2-1; 7 bases are shared with TRBD2. Germline lookup yields CDR1 MDHEN and CDR2 SYDVKM. With 1 base clipped from V and 5 bases from J, the junction kept 5 bases outside the gene matches. There are 15 residues in the CDR3. The CDR3 DNA reads TGTGCCAGCAGTTTATTGGCTAGCGGCAACAATGAGCAGTTCTTC. Encoded protein: CASSLLASGNNEQFF.

This clonotype was observed many times. The genes are TRBV12-3 or TRBV12-4 and TRBJ1-2, with unresolved D. The CDR3 is made up of 15 amino acids. V was shortened by 6 bases and J by 6 bases, with 20 bases between the two germline ends. The CDR3 region has the DNA TGTGCCAGCAGAGAAGCCACCCGGGGAGTGGATGGCTACACCTTC. Translating gives CASREATRGVDGYTF.

At least ten counts were recorded for this clonotype. The chain links TRBV5-6 to TRBJ2-3; TRBD1 matches 7 bases. J lost 1 base, V lost 4 bases, and 6 bases had no gene match. Looked up from germline, CDR1 is SGHDT and CDR2 is YYEEEE. This CDR3 has 15 amino acids. CDR3 protein: CASSPGQVGTDTQYF. CDR3 nucleotides: TGTGCCAGCAGCCCAGGACAGGTCGGCACAGATACGCAGTATTTT.

In this sample, this clonotype turned up many times. The chain combines TRBV29-1 with TRBJ2-1; D is unresolved. With 7 bases removed from V and 5 bases from J, the gap between germline ends came to 12 bases. The length of the CDR3 is 12 residues. Germline V gene sequence: CDR1 SQVTM, CDR2 ANQGSEA. CDR3 sequence (DNA): TGCAGCGCGTGGGTCCGGGACAATGAGCAGTTCTTC. It yields the protein CSAWVRDNEQFF.

The V gene is TRBV3-1, the J gene TRBJ2-1; D possibly corresponds to TRBD2 (5 bases). Germline values: CDR1 LGHDT, CDR2 YNNKEL (reference sequence). The CDR3 runs to 13 residues. V was clipped by 7 bases and J by 9 bases, with 16 bases between them. In DNA form, the CDR3 reads TGTGCCAGCACCCCCAGAGGGAGTACTGAGCAGTTCTTC. Encoded protein: CASTPRGSTEQFF.

Of note for this clonotype: A read error may be the cause here, since a much bigger clone is one base away. This chain uses TRBV24-1 with TRBJ2-3, with TRBD2 as a possible D gene (5 bases). Trimming took off 5 bases at V and 4 bases at J, with 12 bases between the two ends. In germline, CDR1 is KGHDR, CDR2 SFDVKD. The CDR3 extends over 14 amino acids. The chain's CDR3 is CATSGWRVADTQYF. The CDR3 DNA is TGTGCCACCAGTGGTTGGCGGGTTGCAGATACGCAGTATTTT.

Concerning this clonotype: This may come from a read error, since a much larger clone is one base off. The V and J genes are TRBV2 and TRBJ2-1; 9 positions match TRBD2. CDR3 length: 14 amino acids. The germline V gene encodes CDR1 SNHLY and CDR2 FYNNEI. J gave up 8 bases and V 6 bases, and 8 bases lay outside the gene matches. The CDR3 nucleotides read TGTGCCAGCAGGGGGGCTAGCGGGAACCATGAGCAGTTCTTC. Its translation: CASRGASGNHEQFF.

Note on this clonotype: A much larger clone sits a single nucleotide away, making a read error possible. The chain carries TRBV9 and TRBJ1-6, with D possibly matching TRBD1 (5 bases). This CDR3 is 15 amino acids long. V dropped 4 bases and J dropped 3 bases, with 11 bases sitting between them. Germline loops: CDR1 SGDLS, CDR2 YYNGEE. The CDR3 loop reads CASSLDGHYNSPLHF. CDR3 coding DNA: TGTGCCAGCAGCCTGGACGGACACTATAATTCACCCCTCCACTTT.

Of note for this clonotype: One base away lies a much larger clone, so this may be a sequencing read error. The chain combines TRBV30 with TRBJ2-1, with D uncertain. V dropped 0 bases and J dropped 12 bases, with 9 bases sitting between them. Germline CDR1 and CDR2: GTSNPN and SVGIG (reference sequence). CDR3 size: 11 residues. The CDR3 sequence is CAWSVMDGQFF. CDR3 DNA sequence: TGTGCCTGGAGTGTAATGGATGGGCAGTTCTTC.